The present entry profiles one T cell receptor beta chain with its context. The junction does not match germline at one end; this may be a read error. Stated treatment: oral pan-JAK inhibitor, 5-10 mg twice daily. This sample was included in a study of CD8+ T cells in alopecia areata. The authors extracted RNA and reverse transcribed it into cDNA as the sequencing template. Only in-frame clones appear in the TCRdb table, and some are missing; sequencing was by immunoSEQ multiplex PCR. The data contain 190,000 or so clones, roughly 60% of them singletons. Sequencing used CD4+ T cells sorted from blood, obtained at week 24, from a patient treated with tofacitinib. The source is a human donor with alopecia areata.

The CDR3 sequence: CASSPQGSGGPPF. The CDR3, as DNA: TGTGCCAGCAGCCCCCAGGGTAGCGGGGGGCCTCCTTTT. The chain carries TRBV7-8 and TRBJ2-3, with TRBD2 matching 10 bases. Germline V CDR1 and CDR2: SGHVS, FQNEAQ. The CDR3 spans 13 residues.